Sequencing of this T cell receptor (beta chain) was carried out in a study of T cells in Graves' hyperthyroidism and ophthalmopathy. Study details: Blood from the periphery was taken at initial diagnosis, before any treatment. Notes on the study in general: Within blood appeared most thyroid clonotypes that had expanded above 0.001.

In its sample, this clonotype was seen many times. Its antigen is not identified. This CDR3 region has 12 residues. Trimming took 2 bases from V and 7 from J, leaving 12 bases between them. Per germline, CDR1 DFQATT and CDR2 SNEGSKA (reference sequence). Initially, at the first diagnosis of hyperthyroidism and before any ophthalmopathy symptoms, blood was sampled. RNA transcripts gave rise to amplified TCR beta CDR3 regions. First-round RT-PCR of the TCR CDR3 relied on the HTBI primer set. TCRdb passed the multiplex PCR reads through MiXCR, listing each CDR3 protein once. The sample contains 690,000 or so distinct CDR3 sequences, about 19% of which appear only once.

The TCR originated in a woman aged 45-65 years with Graves' hyperthyroidism that later progressed to Graves' ophthalmopathy. V and J are TRBV20-1 and TRBJ2-7; the D is unclear. Sequencing was performed on blood. CDR3 sequence reads: CSARSPVEEQYF. The CDR3 DNA reads TGCAGTGCTAGATCCCCGGTCGAAGAGCAGTACTTC.